The rows below give T cell receptor beta chains drawn from one sample of a study of blood T cell repertoires in COVID-19. Using immunoSEQ multiplex PCR, the repertoire was profiled, and TCRdb retains in-frame clones only, with some absent. The sample lists about 140,000 clones, around 90% occurring once. The sequenced sample consisted of peripheral blood. The receptors stem from a human donor with COVID-19, enrolled during active disease. The donor label of this sample is uncertain. Each CDR3 is given with its conserved first and last residue. D genes are given only for firm matches. Clone size is given for some rows only: seen once, a few or many times, or a class if the clone is expanded.

CDR3nt,CDR3aa,d_gene,abundance,j_gene,v_gene
TGTGCCAGCAGCTTAGCTCTTTCGGGTGGCTACACCTTC,CASSLALSGGYTF,NA,NA,TRBJ1-2,TRBV7-9
TGTGCCAGCAGTCATCTCGGTAGGGGACAGGGGACCGGGGAGCTGTTTTTT,CASSHLGRGQGTGELFF,TRBD1,NA,TRBJ2-2,TRBV3-1/TRBV3-2
TGTGCCAGAAGCTTGAGTTCAGGGGCCCCCAATCAGCCCCAGCATTTT,CARSLSSGAPNQPQHF,NA,NA,TRBJ1-5,TRBV5-3
TGTGCCAGCGGCATCATGGCGGGAGGGAGGGAGGAGCAGTACTTC,CASGIMAGGREEQYF,TRBD2,few,TRBJ2-7,TRBV7-9
TGTGCCAGTAAGCAGGGCACGATGAACACTGAAGCTTTCTTT,CASKQGTMNTEAFF,NA,NA,TRBJ1-1,TRBV19
TGTGCCAGTAGTATTCCGGACTATGGCTACACCTTC,CASSIPDYGYTF,NA,NA,TRBJ1-2,TRBV19
TGCGCCAGCAGTTATCAGGGTCGAGAATCACCCCTCCACTTT,CASSYQGRESPLHF,NA,NA,TRBJ1-6,TRBV10-2
TGCGCCAGCAGTGTTTCAGGGGGCGCGAATACGCAGTATTTT,CASSVSGGANTQYF,TRBD1,once,TRBJ2-3,TRBV10-2
TGTGCCAGCAGCCAAGGCCCGAGCCCGCAAGAGACCCAGTACTTC,CASSQGPSPQETQYF,NA,NA,TRBJ2-5,TRBV4-2
TGTGCCAGCAGCTACAGGGGCGAGCAGTACTTC,CASSYRGEQYF,TRBD1,NA,TRBJ2-7,TRBV25-1
TGTGCCAGCAGTAACAGGGCCGAGCAGTACTTC,CASSNRAEQYF,NA,NA,TRBJ2-7,TRBV6-5
TGTGCCAGCAGCTGGGGGACAGGGGCCGCAGATACGCAGTATTTT,CASSWGTGAADTQYF,TRBD1,NA,TRBJ2-3,TRBV3-1/TRBV3-2
TGTGCCAGCAGTGAAGGGCGGCAGGGTGAAGCTTTCTTT,CASSEGRQGEAFF,NA,NA,TRBJ1-1,TRBV6-1
TGTGCCATCATGGGACAGGGAGCCTATGGCTACACCTTC,CAIMGQGAYGYTF,TRBD1,NA,TRBJ1-2,TRBV10-3
TGTGCCACCAGCAGAGATCGGGGGGGTTCAAATACGCAGTATTTT,CATSRDRGGSNTQYF,TRBD2,NA,TRBJ2-3,TRBV15
TGCGCCAGCAGAGACGGACTGTCCGACCAGTACTTC,CASRDGLSDQYF,NA,NA,TRBJ2-7,TRBV10-2
TGTGCCAGCAGCCCAGGGGTTGGCTCTGGAAACACCATATATTTT,CASSPGVGSGNTIYF,NA,NA,TRBJ1-3,TRBV7-6
TGTGCCAGCAGCCCCACCCGTCTCACGGGAGGCCAAGAGACCCAGTACTTC,CASSPTRLTGGQETQYF,TRBD2,NA,TRBJ2-5,TRBV11-2
TGTGCCAGCAGCGCTCAGGGGGTCCCCCACGAGCAGTACTTC,CASSAQGVPHEQYF,TRBD1,NA,TRBJ2-7,TRBV6-5
TGTGCCAGCAGCCAAGGACAGGGGCTGTCTGGAAACACCATATATTTT,CASSQGQGLSGNTIYF,TRBD1,NA,TRBJ1-3,TRBV3-1/TRBV3-2
TGTGCCTGGAGTATCGGGGGCTCTGGGGCCAACGTCCTGACTTTC,CAWSIGGSGANVLTF,NA,NA,TRBJ2-6,TRBV30
TGTGCCAGCAGCCAAGATCTCGGTGCTGAAGCTTTCTTT,CASSQDLGAEAFF,NA,once,TRBJ1-1,TRBV14
TGTGCCAGCAGTTACTCGAATACAAGGGGTGAAAAACTGTTTTTT,CASSYSNTRGEKLFF,NA,NA,TRBJ1-4,TRBV6-5
TGTGCCAGTTCCGGACAGGGACCCACTGAAGCTTTCTTT,CASSGQGPTEAFF,TRBD1,once,TRBJ1-1,TRBV19
TGTGCCAGCTCCGTGGACAGCGCTACGAGCGGTCGGTTC,CASSVDSATSGRF,NA,NA,TRBJ2-7,TRBV28
TGTGCCAGCAGTGCCGTCGGCTACGAGCAGTACTTC,CASSAVGYEQYF,NA,NA,TRBJ2-7,TRBV25-1
TGTGCCAGTACGAGACAGGGGGTAGCTGGGGCCAACGTCCTGACTTTC,CASTRQGVAGANVLTF,TRBD1,few,TRBJ2-6,TRBV19
TGCGCCAGCAACGGGGTCGATACCACAGATACGCAGTATTTT,CASNGVDTTDTQYF,NA,NA,TRBJ2-3,TRBV5-1
TGTGCCAGCAGCCCGACCCGGGGGACGGGTCAGCCCCAGCATTTT,CASSPTRGTGQPQHF,NA,NA,TRBJ1-5,TRBV5-6
TGTGCCAGCAGCCGGTGGAGCGGGGGGAACACCGGGGAGCTGTTTTTT,CASSRWSGGNTGELFF,TRBD2,NA,TRBJ2-2,TRBV7-2
TGTGCCATCAGGATAAACGGGGACACTGAAGCTTTCTTT,CAIRINGDTEAFF,NA,NA,TRBJ1-1,TRBV10-3
TGTGCCAGCAGTGGACAGGGGGGTGGCACCGGGGAGCTGTTTTTT,CASSGQGGGTGELFF,TRBD1,NA,TRBJ2-2,TRBV25-1
TGTGCCAGTAGTATAAATTCAGGTGAAGCCTACGAGCAGTACTTC,CASSINSGEAYEQYF,NA,NA,TRBJ2-7,TRBV19
TGCAGTGCTAGTACGGTAGAGACCCAGTACTTC,CSASTVETQYF,NA,NA,TRBJ2-5,TRBV20-1
TGTGCCAGCAGCAAAGAACCTCAGGGTTGTGGCTACACCTTC,CASSKEPQGCGYTF,NA,NA,TRBJ1-2,TRBV21-1
TGTGCCAGCATCACGCCTGACTGGCGAGGGGAGACCCAGTACTTC,CASITPDWRGETQYF,NA,NA,TRBJ2-5,TRBV2
TGTGCCAGCAGCCCCGGGACAGGGCTACCGACCGGGGAGCTGTTTTTT,CASSPGTGLPTGELFF,TRBD1,few,TRBJ2-2,TRBV6-4
TGTGCCAGCAGCCTCAGGGGTGGAGAATCACCCCTCCACTTT,CASSLRGGESPLHF,NA,few,TRBJ1-6,TRBV6-2/TRBV6-3
TGTGCCAGCAGCGTAGGGGAAGGGGGCCAGCCCCAGCATTTT,CASSVGEGGQPQHF,TRBD1,NA,TRBJ1-5,TRBV9
TGTGCCAGTAGTAAGGGACTAGCGGGAGGCGGGAGCGGGGAGCTGTTTTTT,CASSKGLAGGGSGELFF,TRBD2,NA,TRBJ2-2,TRBV19
TGTGCCAGCAGGGCGGGGGCCAGCTCCTACGAGCAGTACTTC,CASRAGASSYEQYF,NA,NA,TRBJ2-7,TRBV2
TGTGCCAGCACGGACAATCGGTCTCATGAGACCCAGTACTTC,CASTDNRSHETQYF,NA,NA,TRBJ2-5,TRBV2
TGTGCCAGCAGCCCCTCGGGCGGGAACAATGAGCAGTTCTTC,CASSPSGGNNEQFF,NA,few,TRBJ2-1,TRBV7-3
TGTGCCAGCTCAACGGGACAGGGGGTCGGCGAGCAGTACTTC,CASSTGQGVGEQYF,TRBD1,NA,TRBJ2-7,TRBV18
TGTGCCAGCAGTTTGACAGGGGCCGGGTATAGCAATCAGCCCCAGCATTTT,CASSLTGAGYSNQPQHF,TRBD1,NA,TRBJ1-5,TRBV27
TGTGCCAGCAGCCCGGGACAGGGGATCAATGAGCAGTTCTTC,CASSPGQGINEQFF,TRBD1,NA,TRBJ2-1,TRBV9
TGTGCCAGCAGCTATGAGTGGGGGGCCGGGGAGCTGTTTTTT,CASSYEWGAGELFF,NA,once,TRBJ2-2,TRBV7-2
TGTGCCAGCAGCCATCATTTGGCGGCGGTCCGAATGAAGCAGTTCTTC,CASSHHLAAVRMKQFF,NA,NA,TRBJ2-1,TRBV3-1/TRBV3-2
TGTGCCAGCAGCCTAAAGCAGGGGAGCACAGATACGCAGTATTTT,CASSLKQGSTDTQYF,NA,NA,TRBJ2-3,TRBV11-2
TGTGCCAGCAGTTTTCCTAGCGGCCAAGAGACCCAGTACTTC,CASSFPSGQETQYF,TRBD2,NA,TRBJ2-5,TRBV6-2/TRBV6-3
TGCGCCAGCAGCGCCGGGACTAGCCCTACTAGCACAGATACGCAGTATTTT,CASSAGTSPTSTDTQYF,TRBD2,once,TRBJ2-3,TRBV5-1
TGCGCCAGCAGCCAAGCCCACATTCTCCAGAACACTGAAGCTTTCTTT,CASSQAHILQNTEAFF,NA,NA,TRBJ1-1,TRBV4-1
TGTGCCAGCAGCCCTCGGACAGCAGGCGAGCAGTACTTC,CASSPRTAGEQYF,NA,NA,TRBJ2-7,TRBV14
TGTGCCAGCAGCTTAGAACCGGGACTAGCGGGGGGCACGAACACCGGGGAGCTGTTTTTT,CASSLEPGLAGGTNTGELFF,TRBD2,NA,TRBJ2-2,TRBV7-3
TGTGCCAGCAGCCAACTACAGGGGGACTATGGCTACACCTTC,CASSQLQGDYGYTF,TRBD1,NA,TRBJ1-2,TRBV3-1/TRBV3-2
TGTGCCAGCTCACCACCTTACAGCAAAAATTCACCCCTCCACTTT,CASSPPYSKNSPLHF,NA,NA,TRBJ1-6,TRBV18
TGCGCCAGCAGCCAAGATAGTGGGACATTGGAAGTCCACGAGCAGTACTTC,CASSQDSGTLEVHEQYF,NA,NA,TRBJ2-7,TRBV4-1
TGTGCCACCAGCTCAGACAGGGGTGGTGGCTACACCTTC,CATSSDRGGGYTF,TRBD1,NA,TRBJ1-2,TRBV15
TGTGCCAGCAGATTCGGGAGCCTCGAGGAAAAACTGTTTTTT,CASRFGSLEEKLFF,NA,once,TRBJ1-4,TRBV2
TGTGCCAGCAGTTTATGGGGACTAGCGGTGTCCTACAATGAGCAGTTCTTC,CASSLWGLAVSYNEQFF,TRBD2,once,TRBJ2-1,TRBV28